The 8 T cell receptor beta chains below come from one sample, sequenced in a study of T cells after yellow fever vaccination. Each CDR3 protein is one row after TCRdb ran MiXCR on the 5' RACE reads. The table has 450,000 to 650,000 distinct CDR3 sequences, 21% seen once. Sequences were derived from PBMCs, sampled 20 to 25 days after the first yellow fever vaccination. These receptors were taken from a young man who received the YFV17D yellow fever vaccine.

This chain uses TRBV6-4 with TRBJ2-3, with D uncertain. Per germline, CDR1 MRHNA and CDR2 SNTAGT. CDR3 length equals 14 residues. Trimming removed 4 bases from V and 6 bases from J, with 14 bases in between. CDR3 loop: CASSAQQPPDTQYF. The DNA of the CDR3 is TGTGCCAGCAGTGCCCAACAGCCCCCGGATACGCAGTATTTT.

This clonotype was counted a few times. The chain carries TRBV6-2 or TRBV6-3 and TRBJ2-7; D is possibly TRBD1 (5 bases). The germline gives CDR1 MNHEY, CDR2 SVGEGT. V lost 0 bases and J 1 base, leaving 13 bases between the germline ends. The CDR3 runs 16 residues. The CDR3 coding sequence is TGTGCCAGCAGTTACTCGGTGGCAGGGTGGTCCTACGAGCAGTACGTC. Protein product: CASSYSVAGWSYEQYV.

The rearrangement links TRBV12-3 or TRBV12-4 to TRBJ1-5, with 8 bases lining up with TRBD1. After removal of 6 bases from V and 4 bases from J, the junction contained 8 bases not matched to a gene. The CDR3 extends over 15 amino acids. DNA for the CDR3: TGTGCCAGCAGAGCAGGGGGGACAGGAAATCAGCCCCAGCATTTT. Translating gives CASRAGGTGNQPQHF.

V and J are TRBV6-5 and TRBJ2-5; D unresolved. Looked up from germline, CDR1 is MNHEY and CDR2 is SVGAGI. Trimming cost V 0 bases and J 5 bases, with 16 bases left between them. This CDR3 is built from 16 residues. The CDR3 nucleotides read TGTGCCAGCAGTTACTCGCTGATTCCTAGTAGTGAGACCCAGTACTTC. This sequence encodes CASSYSLIPSSETQYF.

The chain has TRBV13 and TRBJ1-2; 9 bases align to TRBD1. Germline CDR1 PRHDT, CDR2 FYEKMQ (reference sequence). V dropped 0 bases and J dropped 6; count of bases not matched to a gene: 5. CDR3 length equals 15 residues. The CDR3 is CASSLGQGARNGYTF. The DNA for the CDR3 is TGTGCCAGCAGCTTAGGACAGGGGGCGCGTAATGGCTACACCTTC.

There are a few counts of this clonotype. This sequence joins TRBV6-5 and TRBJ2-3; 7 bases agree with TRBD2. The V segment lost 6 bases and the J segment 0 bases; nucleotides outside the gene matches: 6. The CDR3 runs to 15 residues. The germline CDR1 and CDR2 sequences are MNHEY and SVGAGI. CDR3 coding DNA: TGTGCCAGCAGACGACCTAGCGGCAGCACAGATACGCAGTATTTT. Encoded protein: CASRRPSGSTDTQYF.

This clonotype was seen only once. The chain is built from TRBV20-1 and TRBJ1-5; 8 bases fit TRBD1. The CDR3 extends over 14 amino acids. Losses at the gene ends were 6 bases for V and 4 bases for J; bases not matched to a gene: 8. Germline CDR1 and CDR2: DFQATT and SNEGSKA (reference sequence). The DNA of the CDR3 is TGCAGTGCCCTGGACAGGGAATTAAATCAGCCCCAGCATTTT. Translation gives CSALDRELNQPQHF.

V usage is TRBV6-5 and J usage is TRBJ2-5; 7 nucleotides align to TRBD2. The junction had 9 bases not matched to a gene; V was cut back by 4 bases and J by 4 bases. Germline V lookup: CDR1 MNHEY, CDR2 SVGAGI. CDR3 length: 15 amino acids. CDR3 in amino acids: CASSFRAGWGETQYF. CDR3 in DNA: TGTGCCAGCAGTTTTAGAGCGGGGTGGGGAGAGACCCAGTACTTC.